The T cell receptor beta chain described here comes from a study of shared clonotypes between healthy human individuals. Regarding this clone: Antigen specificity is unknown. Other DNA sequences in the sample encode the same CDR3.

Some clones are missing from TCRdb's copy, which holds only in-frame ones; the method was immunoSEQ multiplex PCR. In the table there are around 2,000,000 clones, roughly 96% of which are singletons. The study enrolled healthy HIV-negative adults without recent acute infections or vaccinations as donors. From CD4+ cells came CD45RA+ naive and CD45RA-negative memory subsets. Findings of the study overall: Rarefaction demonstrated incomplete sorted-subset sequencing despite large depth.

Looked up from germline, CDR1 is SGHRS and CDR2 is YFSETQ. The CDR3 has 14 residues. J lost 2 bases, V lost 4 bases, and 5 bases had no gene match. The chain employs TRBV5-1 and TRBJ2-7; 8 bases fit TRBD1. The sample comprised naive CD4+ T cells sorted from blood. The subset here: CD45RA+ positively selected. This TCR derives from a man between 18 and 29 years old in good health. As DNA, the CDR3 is TGCGCCAGCAGCCGAGGACAGGGAACCTACGAGCAGTACTTC. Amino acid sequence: CASSRGQGTYEQYF.